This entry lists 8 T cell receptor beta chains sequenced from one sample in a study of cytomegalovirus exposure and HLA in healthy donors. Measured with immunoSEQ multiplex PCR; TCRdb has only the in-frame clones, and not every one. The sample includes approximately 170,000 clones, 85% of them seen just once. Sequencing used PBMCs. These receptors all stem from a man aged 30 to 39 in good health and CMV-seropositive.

CDR3 region: CASSSSTADKGVPANYGYTF. CDR3 coding DNA: TGTGCCAGCAGTTCATCCACGGCTGACAAGGGGGTTCCAGCTAACTATGGCTACACCTTC. The chain couples TRBV27 to TRBJ1-2, with a tentative D call TRBD1 (6 bases). This CDR3 contains 20 residues. From germline, CDR1 is MNHEY and CDR2 SMNVEV (reference sequence). Trimming took off 4 bases at V and 0 bases at J, with 27 bases between the two ends.

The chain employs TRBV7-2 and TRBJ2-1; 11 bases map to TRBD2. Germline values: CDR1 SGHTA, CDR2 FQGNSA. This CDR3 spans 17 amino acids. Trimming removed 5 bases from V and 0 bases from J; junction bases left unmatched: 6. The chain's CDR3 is CASSRDSGGGSYNEQFF. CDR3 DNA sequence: TGTGCCAGCAGCCGAGATAGCGGGGGGGGCTCCTACAATGAGCAGTTCTTC. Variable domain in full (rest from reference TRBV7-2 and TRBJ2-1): GAGVSQSPSNKVTEKGKDVELRCDPISGHTALYWYRQSLGQGLEFLIYFQGNSAPDKSGLPSDRFSAERTGGSVSTLTIQRTQQEDSAVYLCASSRDSGGGSYNEQFFGPGTRLTVL.

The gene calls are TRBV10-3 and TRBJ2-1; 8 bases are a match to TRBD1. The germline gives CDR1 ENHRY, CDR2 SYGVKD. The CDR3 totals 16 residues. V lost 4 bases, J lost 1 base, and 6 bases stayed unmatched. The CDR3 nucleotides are TGTGCCATCAGTGGGAGTCAGGGGGCTTCCTACAATGAGCAGTTCTTC. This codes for CAISGSQGASYNEQFF.

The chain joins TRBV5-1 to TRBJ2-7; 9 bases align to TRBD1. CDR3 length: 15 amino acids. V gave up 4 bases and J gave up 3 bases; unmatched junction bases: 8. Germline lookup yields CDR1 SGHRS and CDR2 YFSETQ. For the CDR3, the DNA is TGCGCCAGCAGCGCTCCGGGACAGGGAGACTACGAGCAGTACTTC. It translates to CASSAPGQGDYEQYF.

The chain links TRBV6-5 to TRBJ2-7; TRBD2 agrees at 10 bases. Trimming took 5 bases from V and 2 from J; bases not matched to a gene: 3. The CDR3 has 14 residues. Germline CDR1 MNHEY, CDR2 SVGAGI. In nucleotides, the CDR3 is TGTGCCAGCAGTGCTCTAGCGGGGGCCTACGAGCAGTACTTC. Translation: CASSALAGAYEQYF.

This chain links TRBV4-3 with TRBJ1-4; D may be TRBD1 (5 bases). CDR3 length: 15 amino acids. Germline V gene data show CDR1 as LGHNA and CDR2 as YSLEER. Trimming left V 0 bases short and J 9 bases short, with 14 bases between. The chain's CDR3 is CASSQDGQGGKKLFF. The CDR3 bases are TGCGCCAGCAGCCAAGACGGGCAGGGCGGGAAAAAACTGTTTTTT.

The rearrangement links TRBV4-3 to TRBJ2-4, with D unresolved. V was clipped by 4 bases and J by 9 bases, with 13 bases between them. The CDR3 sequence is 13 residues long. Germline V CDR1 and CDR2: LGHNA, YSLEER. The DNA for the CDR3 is TGCGCCAGCAGCCCAAGCCGATTTGGCATTCAGTACTTC. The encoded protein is CASSPSRFGIQYF.

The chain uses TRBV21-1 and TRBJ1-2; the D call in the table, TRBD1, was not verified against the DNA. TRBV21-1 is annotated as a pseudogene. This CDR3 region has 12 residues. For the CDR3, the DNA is TGTGCCAGCAGCAGACATACCTATGGCTACACCTTC. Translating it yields CASSRHTYGYTF.